The 18 T cell receptor beta chains below were found in one sample sequenced in a study of T cell responses to AZD1222 COVID-19 vaccine. Clones were read by immunoSEQ multiplex PCR, and TCRdb kept only the in-frame ones, dropping some. Among about 130,000 clones listed, roughly 90% were seen once. This specimen was peripheral blood, taken 28 days after the second AZD1222 dose. These receptor sequences come from an adult who received the AZD1222 COVID-19 vaccine.

This clone was recorded only once. CDR3 region: CASSWGQSGGLSTDTQYF. DNA for the CDR3: TGTGCCAGCAGCTGGGGCCAATCAGGGGGCCTTAGCACAGATACGCAGTATTTT. V gene TRBV7-2 combines with J gene TRBJ2-3; 8 bases agree with TRBD1. The V segment lost 4 bases and the J segment 0 bases; nucleotides outside the gene matches: 12. The CDR3 covers 18 residues. In germline, CDR1 is SGHTA, CDR2 FQGNSA.

The chain carries TRBV18 and TRBJ1-1; possibly TRBD1 for D (5 bases). CDR1 and CDR2 (germline): KGHSH, LQKENI. CDR3 size: 15 residues. V was clipped by 3 bases and J by 3 bases, with 14 bases between them. The CDR3 protein is CASSPLGDGDTEAFF. For the CDR3, the DNA is TGTGCCAGCTCACCTCTAGGGGATGGGGACACTGAAGCTTTCTTT.

This clone was recorded a few times. V gene TRBV10-2 combines with J gene TRBJ2-1; TRBD2 aligns across 8 bases. Per the germline V gene, CDR1 is WSHSY and CDR2 is SAAADI. The junction had 4 bases not matched to a gene; V was cut back by 0 bases and J by 0 bases. The length of the CDR3 is 17 residues. The CDR3 spells CASSESTSVPSYNEQFF. The DNA of the CDR3 is TGCGCCAGCAGTGAGTCGACTAGCGTACCCTCCTACAATGAGCAGTTCTTC.

The gene calls are TRBV30 and TRBJ1-1; D possibly corresponds to TRBD1 (5 bases). Germline V gene lookup returns CDR1 GTSNPN and CDR2 SVGIG (reference sequence). This CDR3 contains 13 residues. V was clipped by 2 bases and J by 6 bases, with 13 bases between them. The CDR3: CAWSLGGLAEAFF. The CDR3 region has the DNA TGTGCCTGGAGTCTCGGGGGATTGGCTGAAGCTTTCTTT.

This clone was seen only a few times. The chain carries TRBV5-1 and TRBJ1-3; D perhaps matches TRBD1 (6 bases). The V and J ends lost 4 bases and 7 bases respectively, with 21 bases between them. Germline V gene lookup returns CDR1 SGHRS and CDR2 YFSETQ. This CDR3 contains 16 residues. The CDR3 spells CASSTSPGPQGNTIYF. CDR3 sequence (DNA): TGCGCCAGCAGCACCTCACCGGGACCCCAGGGGAACACCATATATTTT.

The rearrangement uses TRBV18 and TRBJ2-7, with 7 bases that match TRBD2. Per the germline V gene, CDR1 is KGHSH and CDR2 is LQKENI. The CDR3 extends over 16 amino acids. The V gene end was trimmed by 2 bases and the J gene end by 5 bases; junction bases not matched to a gene: 12. The DNA for the CDR3 is TGTGCCAGCTCACCATTCGTTACGGGAGGTAACCACGAGCAGTACTTC. This sequence encodes CASSPFVTGGNHEQYF.

This chain uses TRBV27 with TRBJ2-5, with D possibly matching TRBD1 (6 bases). CDR1 is MNHEY, CDR2 SMNVEV, per germline (reference sequence). Trimming removed 1 base at V and 0 bases at J, with 9 bases between. The CDR3 is made up of 15 amino acids. The CDR3 loop reads CASSLFGQYQETQYF. The CDR3 region has the DNA TGTGCCAGCAGTTTATTTGGACAGTACCAAGAGACCCAGTACTTC.

The chain recombines TRBV21-1 with TRBJ2-1; the table gives TRBD1 as D, unverified against the DNA. TRBV21-1 is a documented pseudogene. The CDR3 runs 16 residues. CDR3 loop: CASSSRDRLNYNEQFF. The DNA for the CDR3 is TGTGCCAGCAGCTCCCGGGACAGGCTTAATTACAATGAGCAGTTCTTC.

This clone has just one count. This chain connects TRBV6-6 to TRBJ2-2; D remains ambiguous. CDR3 length: 14 residues. Looked up from germline, CDR1 is MNHNY and CDR2 is SVGAGI (reference sequence). V lost 2 bases and J lost 2, with 6 bases in between. The CDR3 loop reads CASSYGPNTGELFF. The DNA of the CDR3 is TGTGCCAGCAGTTACGGGCCAAACACCGGGGAGCTGTTTTTT.

The chain joins TRBV2 to TRBJ2-2; D not certain. CDR3 size: 13 residues. Trimming pared 7 bases from V and 4 bases from J, leaving 10 bases between. Germline V gene sequence: CDR1 SNHLY, CDR2 FYNNEI. The CDR3, as DNA: TGTGCCAGCATGTTTCAACCCACCGGGGAGCTGTTTTTT. As protein: CASMFQPTGELFF.

This clone was detected a few times. The CDR3 bases are TGTGCCACCAGCAGGGACAGGGTAGAAGGCTACACCTTC. Protein: CATSRDRVEGYTF. The chain recombines TRBV15 with TRBJ1-2; TRBD1 matches 8 bases. The CDR3 totals 13 residues. Trimming removed 3 bases from V and 8 bases from J; junction bases left unmatched: 5. From germline, CDR1 is LNHNV and CDR2 YYDKDF (reference sequence).

The CDR3: CATSRDSVTSGANVLTF. The CDR3 DNA sequence: TGTGCCACCAGCAGGGATTCCGTCACCTCTGGGGCCAACGTCCTGACTTTC. V gene TRBV15 combines with J gene TRBJ2-6, with D hard to call. The CDR3 consists of 17 residues. CDR1 and CDR2 from the germline V gene are LNHNV and YYDKDF (reference sequence). Trimming removed 3 bases at V and 0 bases at J, with 12 bases between.

The V gene is TRBV30, the J gene TRBJ1-5; no clear D. This CDR3 comprises 15 residues. The germline CDR1 and CDR2 sequences are GTSNPN and SVGIG (reference sequence). V was clipped by 0 bases and J by 6 bases, with 15 bases between them. The DNA for the CDR3 is TGTGCCTGGAGTGTACCGTGGACGGGCGGTCAGCCCCAGCATTTT. Translating it yields CAWSVPWTGGQPQHF. The complete variable domain, with remaining parts taken from reference TRBV30 and TRBJ1-5, reads SQTIHQWPATLVQPVGSPLSLECTVEGTSNPNLYWYRQAAGRGLQLLFYSVGIGQISSEVPQNLSASRPQDRQFILSSKKLLLSDSGFYLCAWSVPWTGGQPQHFGDGTRLSIL.

This chain uses TRBV6-6 with TRBJ2-3, with 10 bases identical to TRBD2. CDR1 is MNHNY, CDR2 SVGAGI, per germline (reference sequence). V shed 5 bases, J shed 2 bases, and the junction held 10 bases outside the gene matches. The CDR3 runs to 17 residues. This CDR3 is CASSPGLAGDLTDTQYF. The CDR3, as DNA: TGTGCCAGCAGTCCCGGGCTAGCGGGAGACCTCACAGATACGCAGTATTTT.

This clone was observed a single time. This chain connects TRBV18 to TRBJ1-1; 10 nucleotides align to TRBD1. The V segment lost 6 bases and the J segment 3 bases; nucleotides outside the gene matches: 4. Germline assignment: CDR1 KGHSH and CDR2 LQKENI. This CDR3 comprises 14 residues. The CDR3 DNA follows: TGTGCCAGCTCGCGGGACAGGGGCGACACTGAAGCTTTCTTT. Protein sequence: CASSRDRGDTEAFF.

The V gene is TRBV10-2, the J gene TRBJ2-7; TRBD1 might be the D (5 bases). V was shortened by 6 bases and J by 1 base, with 19 bases between the two germline ends. Germline loops: CDR1 WSHSY, CDR2 SAAADI. CDR3 size: 16 residues. The CDR3 reads CASRTAETIFSYEQYF. In DNA form, the CDR3 reads TGCGCCAGCAGGACAGCAGAGACCATATTTTCCTACGAGCAGTACTTC.

The V gene is TRBV11-3, the J gene TRBJ2-3, with TRBD2 as a possible D gene (6 bases). The V and J ends lost 4 bases and 2 bases respectively, with 22 bases between them. Germline V gene data show CDR1 as SGHNT and CDR2 as YENEEA. The CDR3 extends over 18 amino acids. This CDR3 is CASSSQLGIADATDTQYF. The CDR3 DNA follows: TGTGCCAGCAGCTCCCAACTGGGAATAGCGGACGCCACAGATACGCAGTATTTT.

V and J are TRBV24-1 and TRBJ1-1; a weak D match, TRBD1 (5 bases). Germline CDR1 KGHDR, CDR2 SFDVKD. Trimming stripped 3 bases from V and 4 bases from J, with 23 bases between. The CDR3 is 18 residues long. Here the CDR3 reads CATSDMRQKGRLCTEAFF. CDR3 bases: TGTGCCACCAGTGATATGAGACAGAAGGGCAGGTTGTGCACTGAAGCTTTCTTT.